This T cell receptor beta chain was retrieved from a study of OX40 agonist ivuxolimab in advanced cancers. General observations from the study: Both blood CD4+ and CD8+ T cells showed clonal growth by week 6 at 0.1 to 3.0 mg/kg. Expanded clones tended on average to be more numerous among CD8+ T cells than CD4+.

Generated by immunoSEQ multiplex PCR, the TCRdb table keeps only in-frame clones and is missing some. This table has nearly 80,000 clones, about 84% appearing once. The CDR3 contains 16 residues. Germline-derived CDR1 and CDR2 are LNHDA and SQIVND (reference sequence). Trimming cost V 6 bases and J 6 bases; bases outside gene matches: 12. With regard to this clone: Its antigen is unidentified.

The chain employs TRBV19 and TRBJ1-1; 11 nucleotides match TRBD1. This TCR came from an adult with an advanced solid tumor such as melanoma, head and neck, liver or kidney cancer. This specimen was CD4+ or CD8+ T cells sorted from blood, taken in a trial of the OX40 agonist ivuxolimab. The CDR3 reads CASSPQRTGGSPEAFF. CDR3 bases: TGTGCCAGTAGCCCGCAGCGGACAGGGGGCAGCCCTGAAGCTTTCTTT. Drawing the rest from reference TRBV19 and TRBJ1-1, the complete variable domain is DGGITQSPKYLFRKEGQNVTLSCEQNLNHDAMYWYRQDPGQGLRLIYYSQIVNDFQKGDIAEGYSVSREKKESFPLTVTSAQKNPTAFYLCASSPQRTGGSPEAFFGQGTRLTVV.